These 4 T cell receptor beta chains originate from one sample sequenced in a study of CD8 T cells in Susac syndrome (dated by TCRdb to the late 2010s). Receptors were amplified or captured by the immunoSEQ multiplex PCR assay. RNA was extracted using the RNeasy kit, and roughly 0.5 to 1 ug of the RNA was reverse transcribed with random hexamers. Using fastp trimming at Q25 and MiXCR clonotype assembly, TCRdb reanalyzed the public sequencing data and kept in-frame beta chains. Rows with one shared CDR3 protein collapse into an entry with the most common genes and DNA. The sample yields almost 450,000 distinct CDR3 sequences; around 83% were counted once. Together, the top ten hold roughly 0.1% of the sample. The sequenced sample was CD8+ T cells from PBMCs. All receptors come from a human donor with multiple sclerosis.

This clonotype was counted once. The CDR3 DNA follows: TGTGCCAGTATCTCCCCAGGGGCGATTGATGAAAAACTGTTTTTT. This encodes CASISPGAIDEKLFF. This chain connects TRBV19 to TRBJ1-4; a possible D gene is TRBD1 (6 bases). Per germline, CDR1 LNHDA and CDR2 SQIVND (reference sequence). This CDR3 contains 15 residues. V lost 7 bases, J lost 6 bases, and 18 bases lay in between. Based on the CDR3 plus reference TRBV19 and TRBJ1-4, the full variable domain is DGGITQSPKYLFRKEGQNVTLSCEQNLNHDAMYWYRQDPGQGLRLIYYSQIVNDFQKGDIAEGYSVSREKKESFPLTVTSAQKNPTAFYLCASISPGAIDEKLFFGSGTQLSVL.

The chain carries TRBV7-8 and TRBJ1-1, with a weak D call TRBD1 (5 bases). The germline V gene has CDR1 SGHVS and CDR2 FQNEAQ. V dropped 3 bases and J dropped 7 bases, with 9 bases sitting between them. This CDR3 region has 12 residues. The CDR3 protein is CASSFGGVEAFF. The CDR3 nucleotides read TGTGCCAGCAGCTTCGGAGGGGTTGAAGCTTTCTTT.

V usage is TRBV18 and J usage is TRBJ2-1; the D gene could be TRBD1 or TRBD2 (5 bases each). The germline V gene encodes CDR1 KGHSH and CDR2 LQKENI. Trimming stripped 0 bases from V and 10 bases from J, with 16 bases between. There are 15 residues in the CDR3. This chain's CDR3 is CASSPPEGRGSEQFF. CDR3 DNA sequence: TGTGCCAGCTCACCACCCGAGGGGCGAGGTTCCGAGCAGTTCTTC. Looking up the rest from reference TRBV18 and TRBJ2-1 gives the full variable domain: NAGVMQNPRHLVRRRGQEARLRCSPMKGHSHVYWYRQLPEEGLKFMVYLQKENIIDESGMPKERFSAEFPKEGPSILRIQQVVRGDSAAYFCASSPPEGRGSEQFFGPGTRLTVL.

This CDR3 is CASSSYGASYNEQFF. CDR3 coding DNA: TGTGCCAGCAGTTCCTACGGGGCTTCCTACAATGAGCAGTTCTTC. The chain couples TRBV6-5 to TRBJ2-1; D is perhaps TRBD1 or TRBD2 (5 bases each). Germline lookup yields CDR1 MNHEY and CDR2 SVGAGI. V lost 4 bases, J lost 1 base, and 11 bases lay in between. The CDR3 totals 15 residues.